Listed here are 22 T cell receptor beta chains from one sample, sequenced in a study of OX40 agonist ivuxolimab in advanced cancers. The protocol was immunoSEQ multiplex PCR, while the TCRdb copy is restricted to in-frame clones and leaves out a portion. The data contain around 80,000 clones, around 90% of them singletons. The source material was CD4+ or CD8+ T cells sorted from blood, sampled in a trial of the OX40 agonist ivuxolimab. The source of these receptors is an adult with an advanced solid tumor such as melanoma, head and neck, liver or kidney cancer.

The chain is built from TRBV5-6 and TRBJ1-1, with D unresolved. The CDR3 length is 15 residues. The germline V gene has CDR1 SGHDT and CDR2 YYEEEE. Trimming pared 2 bases from V and 3 bases from J, leaving 14 bases between. Written as DNA, the CDR3 is TGTGCCAGCAGCTTTAAACGAGAATGGGACACTGAAGCTTTCTTT. The encoded protein is CASSFKREWDTEAFF.

The rearrangement joins TRBV11-2 to TRBJ2-5; a possible D gene is TRBD1 (7 bases). Looked up from germline, CDR1 is SGHAT and CDR2 is FQNNGV. The V end was cut by 5 bases, the J end by 1 base, with 14 bases between. The CDR3 sequence is 15 residues long. The CDR3 nucleotides read TGTGCCAGCAGCGGGGACAGCGGGTTCCAAGAGACCCAGTACTTC. Its protein is CASSGDSGFQETQYF.

The rearrangement uses TRBV9 and TRBJ2-3, with D uncertain. V lost 4 bases to trimming and J lost 1 base, with 16 bases between them. This CDR3 spans 16 amino acids. Per germline, CDR1 SGDLS and CDR2 YYNGEE. CDR3 amino acids: CASSPNPSTGTDTQYF. As DNA, the CDR3 is TGTGCCAGCAGCCCCAATCCTAGTACGGGCACAGATACGCAGTATTTT.

Here the CDR3 reads CASSPPSQPNTEAFF. CDR3 DNA sequence: TGTGCCAGCTCACCACCTAGTCAGCCGAACACTGAAGCTTTCTTT. The chain carries TRBV18 and TRBJ1-1, with D unclear. This CDR3 is 15 amino acids long. The ends were cut back, 0 bases at V and 1 base at J, with 9 bases in the middle. The germline V gene has CDR1 KGHSH and CDR2 LQKENI.

The CDR3, as DNA: TGTGCCAGCCTCCCCCCCTACAGATTATTGGGCGAGCAGTACTTC. Protein: CASLPPYRLLGEQYF. The chain joins TRBV6-6 to TRBJ2-7, with unresolved D. The CDR3 extends over 15 amino acids. V lost 8 bases and J lost 6, with 23 bases in between. In germline, CDR1 is MNHNY, CDR2 SVGAGI (reference sequence).

The CDR3 DNA reads as TGTGCCAGCAGCAATAAGGGCGTCCCCCTGGGAGAGCAGTACTTC. This codes for CASSNKGVPLGEQYF. The gene calls are TRBV11-2 and TRBJ2-7; D unclear. Trimming shortened V by 5 bases and J by 7 bases, and 21 bases separated the two germline ends. From germline, CDR1 is SGHAT and CDR2 FQNNGV. CDR3 length: 15 amino acids.

J is TRBJ1-1 and V is TRBV19, with no clear D. Per germline, CDR1 LNHDA and CDR2 SQIVND (reference sequence). Between the trimmed V and J ends, which lost 1 base and 11 bases, there was a span of 17 bases. The CDR3 length is 14 residues. CDR3 in amino acids: CASSIGRSSLVAFF. The CDR3 coding sequence is TGTGCCAGTAGTATAGGGAGGAGCTCCCTTGTGGCTTTCTTT. Full variable domain (outside the CDR3, taken from reference TRBV19 and TRBJ1-1): DGGITQSPKYLFRKEGQNVTLSCEQNLNHDAMYWYRQDPGQGLRLIYYSQIVNDFQKGDIAEGYSVSREKKESFPLTVTSAQKNPTAFYLCASSIGRSSLVAFFGQGTRLTVV.

The chain links TRBV7-9 to TRBJ2-3; D remains ambiguous. The CDR3 length is 13 residues. Per the germline V gene, CDR1 is SEHNR and CDR2 is FQNEAQ (reference sequence). Trimming stripped 3 bases from V and 0 bases from J, with 4 bases between. In DNA form, the CDR3 reads TGTGCCAGCAGCTTCGTTAGCACAGATACGCAGTATTTT. It translates to CASSFVSTDTQYF. The variable domain in full, completed from reference TRBV7-9 and TRBJ2-3, reads DTGVSQNPRHKITKRGQNVTFRCDPISEHNRLYWYRQTLGQGPEFLTYFQNEAQLEKSRLLSDRFSAERPKGSFSTLEIQRTEQGDSAMYLCASSFVSTDTQYFGPGTRLTVL.

This sequence joins TRBV5-5 and TRBJ1-5; D is ambiguous. CDR3 size: 15 residues. Germline-derived CDR1 and CDR2 are SGHKS and YYEKEE (reference sequence). Trimming stripped 0 bases from V and 0 bases from J, with 7 bases between. Here the CDR3 reads CASSLGGDSNQPQHF. CDR3 bases: TGTGCCAGCAGCTTGGGCGGAGATAGCAATCAGCCCCAGCATTTT.

The chain links TRBV5-1 to TRBJ1-4, with a tentative D call TRBD1 (6 bases). The germline CDR1 and CDR2 sequences are SGHRS and YFSETQ. V was clipped by 1 base and J by 8 bases, with 15 bases between them. The CDR3 runs 15 residues. CDR3 sequence (DNA): TGCGCCAGCAGCTTGACCCCAGGGGCGGAAGAAAAACTGTTTTTT. This codes for CASSLTPGAEEKLFF.

The chain employs TRBV29-1 and TRBJ1-2, with 11 nucleotides matching TRBD1. CDR1 SQVTM and CDR2 ANQGSEA come from the germline V gene. CDR3 length equals 13 residues. J gave up 8 bases and V 8 bases, and 10 bases lay outside the gene matches. CDR3 amino acids: CSIRGQGAGGYTF. DNA for the CDR3: TGCAGCATCAGAGGACAGGGGGCTGGAGGCTACACCTTC.

V is TRBV9 and J is TRBJ1-4; the match to TRBD1 covers 9 bases. J was trimmed by 8 bases and V by 0 bases; bases with no gene match: 5. CDR3 length: 15 amino acids. Germline CDR1 and CDR2: SGDLS and YYNGEE. This CDR3 reads CASSVGTGGKEKLFF. In nucleotides, the CDR3 is TGTGCCAGCAGCGTAGGTACAGGGGGCAAAGAAAAACTGTTTTTT.

The chain has TRBV2 and TRBJ2-3; 9 bases line up with TRBD2. The V gene end was trimmed by 5 bases and the J gene end by 2 bases; junction bases not matched to a gene: 8. CDR3 length: 16 residues. Germline assignment: CDR1 SNHLY and CDR2 FYNNEI. CDR3 amino acids: CASSSPGLAATDTQYF. For the CDR3, the DNA is TGTGCCAGCAGTTCTCCGGGACTAGCAGCCACAGATACGCAGTATTTT. The variable domain in full, with the rest retrieved from reference TRBV2 and TRBJ2-3, is EPEVTQTPSHQVTQMGQEVILRCVPISNHLYFYWYRQILGQKVEFLVSFYNNEISEKSEIFDDQFSVERPDGSNFTLKIRSTKLEDSAMYFCASSSPGLAATDTQYFGPGTRLTVL.

This chain connects TRBV30 to TRBJ1-2; 8 nucleotides line up with TRBD1. The germline gives CDR1 GTSNPN, CDR2 SVGIG (reference sequence). The trim removed 4 bases at V and 2 bases at J, leaving 0 bases unmatched. There are 12 residues in the CDR3. In DNA, the CDR3 is TGTGCCTGGACAGGGGGCAACTATGGCTACACCTTC. Encoded protein: CAWTGGNYGYTF.

Notes on this clone: A read error may produce the germline difference seen at one junction end. The V and J genes are TRBV7-7 and TRBJ2-5, with TRBD1 as a possible D gene (5 bases). Germline V lookup: CDR1 SSHAT, CDR2 FNYEAQ (reference sequence). The CDR3 extends over 13 amino acids. CDR3 in DNA: TGTGCTAGCAGCGCGGACACCGGAGAGACCCAGTACTTC. This encodes CASSADTGETQYF.

This sequence joins TRBV18 and TRBJ1-5; D is unresolved. V shed 2 bases and J shed 6 bases, with 8 bases lying between them. Germline V gives CDR1 KGHSH, CDR2 LQKENI. The CDR3 runs to 13 residues. CDR3 nucleotide sequence: TGTGCCAGCTCACCAGAGAACCGTCAGCCCCAGCATTTT. It specifies CASSPENRQPQHF.

The CDR3 reads CASSGRDRGHYGYTF. CDR3 coding DNA: TGTGCCAGTAGTGGCCGGGACAGGGGGCACTATGGCTACACCTTC. The gene calls are TRBV19 and TRBJ1-2, with 12 bases fitting TRBD1. Trimming took 5 bases from V and 3 from J; bases not matched to a gene: 4. The germline CDR1 and CDR2 sequences are LNHDA and SQIVND (reference sequence). CDR3 size: 15 residues. Filled out from reference TRBV19 and TRBJ1-2, the complete variable domain reads DGGITQSPKYLFRKEGQNVTLSCEQNLNHDAMYWYRQDPGQGLRLIYYSQIVNDFQKGDIAEGYSVSREKKESFPLTVTSAQKNPTAFYLCASSGRDRGHYGYTFGSGTRLTVV.

The chain combines TRBV5-1 with TRBJ2-1, with 12 bases aligning to TRBD2. Germline CDR1 SGHRS, CDR2 YFSETQ. This CDR3 is built from 16 residues. V shed 7 bases, J shed 5 bases, and the junction held 10 bases outside the gene matches. The CDR3 protein is CASERTSGVYNNEQFF. CDR3 nucleotides: TGCGCCAGCGAGAGGACTAGCGGGGTTTACAACAATGAGCAGTTCTTC. Using reference TRBV5-1 and TRBJ2-1 for the parts outside the CDR3, the full variable domain is KAGVTQTPRYLIKTRGQQVTLSCSPISGHRSVSWYQQTPGQGLQFLFEYFSETQRNKGNFPGRFSGRQFSNSRSEMNVSTLELGDSALYLCASERTSGVYNNEQFFGPGTRLTVL.

The count of this clone is one. The chain combines TRBV18 with TRBJ1-5, with D perhaps matching TRBD1 (5 bases). V dropped 2 bases and J dropped 2 bases, with 13 bases sitting between them. CDR1 KGHSH and CDR2 LQKENI come from the germline V gene. The CDR3 length is 16 residues. CDR3 DNA: TGTGCCAGCTCACCAGGGGGTTGGCGGGGCAATCAGCCCCAGCATTTT. Amino acids: CASSPGGWRGNQPQHF.

A few counts support this clone. The chain links TRBV5-1 to TRBJ1-2, with D hard to call. Germline assignment: CDR1 SGHRS and CDR2 YFSETQ. The length of the CDR3 is 13 residues. V lost 1 base, J lost 4 bases, and 8 bases lay in between. The CDR3 spells CASSLTASYGYTF. CDR3 nucleotides: TGCGCCAGCAGCTTGACAGCTAGCTATGGCTACACCTTC.

The chain links TRBV10-3 to TRBJ2-3; perhaps TRBD1 as D (6 bases). The CDR3 is 16 amino acids. Trimming removed 0 bases at V and 11 bases at J, with 21 bases between. CDR1 is ENHRY, CDR2 SYGVKD, per germline. The CDR3, as DNA: TGTGCCATCAGTGAGTCTGGCCAGGGGTTGGGTTTTGGGCAGTATTTT. Its protein product is CAISESGQGLGFGQYF.

The CDR3 DNA is TGCGCCAGCAGCCAAGTCGGGACAGGGCGAGAAGCTTTCTTT. It codes for CASSQVGTGREAFF. V gene TRBV4-1 combines with J gene TRBJ1-1; 9 nucleotides agree with TRBD1. The CDR3 has 14 amino acids. The V and J ends lost 1 base and 8 bases, in that order; junction bases with no gene match: 5. Germline-derived CDR1 and CDR2 are MGHRA and YSYEKL.